The source of this T cell receptor beta chain is a study of CD8+CD57+ T cells in acquired aplastic anemia. Only patients with CD8+CD57+ cell expansion on flow cytometry were chosen for sequencing. TCR beta VDJ and CDR3 profiling used genomic DNA as template. TCRdb used MiXCR to reprocess the reads, holding one entry per CDR3 protein. The sample yields 220,000 or so distinct CDR3 sequences, roughly two thirds seen once. Many counts were recorded for this clonotype. The CDR3 length is 20 residues. Trimming took 5 bases from V and 0 from J; bases not matched to a gene: 13. CDR1 and CDR2 (germline): SEHNR, FQNEAQ (reference sequence).

This sequence originates from a human donor with aplastic anemia. Sequencing used sorted CD4+, CD8+, or CD8+CD57+ T cells (not recorded which) from PBMCs. The J gene is TRBJ2-1, the V gene TRBV7-9; 13 positions match TRBD2. The CDR3 DNA reads as TGTGCCAGCAGCGCGACTAGCGGGGGGCCCAGCGTGTCCTCCTACAATGAGCAGTTCTTC. This translates into CASSATSGGPSVSSYNEQFF.